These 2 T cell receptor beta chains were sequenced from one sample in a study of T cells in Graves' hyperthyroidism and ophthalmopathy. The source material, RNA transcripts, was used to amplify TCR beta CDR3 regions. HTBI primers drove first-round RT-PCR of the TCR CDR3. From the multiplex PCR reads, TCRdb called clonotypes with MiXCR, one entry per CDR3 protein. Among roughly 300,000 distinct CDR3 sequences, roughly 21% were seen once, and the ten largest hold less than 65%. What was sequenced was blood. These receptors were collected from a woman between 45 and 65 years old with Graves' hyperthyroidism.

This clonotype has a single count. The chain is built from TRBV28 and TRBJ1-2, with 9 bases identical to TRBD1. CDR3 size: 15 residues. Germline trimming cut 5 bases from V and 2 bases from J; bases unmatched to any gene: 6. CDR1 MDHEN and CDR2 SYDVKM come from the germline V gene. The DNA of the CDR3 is TGTGCCAGCAGTGACACAGGGGGCCGGAACTATGGCTACACCTTC. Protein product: CASSDTGGRNYGYTF.

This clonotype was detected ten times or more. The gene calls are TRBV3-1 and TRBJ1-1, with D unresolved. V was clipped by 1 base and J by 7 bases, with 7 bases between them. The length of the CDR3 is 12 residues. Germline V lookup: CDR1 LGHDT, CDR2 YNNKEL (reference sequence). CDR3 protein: CASSQVYNEAFF. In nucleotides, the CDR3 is TGTGCCAGCAGCCAAGTATATAATGAAGCTTTCTTT.